These T cell receptor beta chains were read from a single sample in a study of Tregs in tolerant kidney transplant recipients. Measured with immunoSEQ multiplex PCR; TCRdb has only the in-frame clones, and not every one. The sample has approximately 60,000 clones; 95% to 98% are singletons. Sequenced material: Tregs from blood, taken before the transplant. These receptors were collected from a human donor who received a combined kidney and bone marrow transplant. The CDR3 runs from the conserved cysteine through the conserved F or W. D genes are given only for firm matches.

D gene | J gene | CDR3 length | V gene | CDR3 DNA | CDR3 protein
TRBD1 | TRBJ1-4 | 14 | TRBV10-3 | TGTGCCATCAGCCGGGACAGCTCTAATGAAAAACTGTTTTTT | CAISRDSSNEKLFF
TRBD2 | TRBJ2-3 | 17 | TRBV11-3 | TGTGCCAGCAGCCCCCGGACTAGCGGGTCTAGCACAGATACGCAGTATTTT | CASSPRTSGSSTDTQYF
NA | TRBJ2-5 | 15 | TRBV7-6 | TGTGCCAGCAGCTTAGGAGGGGGGGCCGGGGAGACCCAGTACTTC | CASSLGGGAGETQYF
TRBD1 | TRBJ1-2 | 14 | TRBV7-6 | TGTGCCAGCAGCTTAGGACAGGGGGCTCTAGGCTACACCTTC | CASSLGQGALGYTF
NA | TRBJ2-7 | 14 | TRBV7-2 | TGTGCCAGCAGTCTTACTAGTTTCTCCTACGAGCAGTACTTC | CASSLTSFSYEQYF
TRBD1 | TRBJ1-2 | 13 | TRBV6-5 | TGTGCCACCACCAGGACAGGGGGCAGTGGCTACACCTTC | CATTRTGGSGYTF
NA | TRBJ2-2 | 13 | TRBV5-1 | TGCGCCAGCAAAGAAGGGGAGGCCGGGGAGCTGTTTTTT | CASKEGEAGELFF
NA | TRBJ2-1 | 13 | TRBV5-1 | TGCGCCAGCAGCCCGGACAGTTACAATGAGCAGTTCTTC | CASSPDSYNEQFF
NA | TRBJ2-1 | 15 | TRBV7-3 | TGTGCCAGCAGCTTTGAGCGAACCTCCTACAATGAGCAGTTCTTC | CASSFERTSYNEQFF
NA | TRBJ2-1 | 17 | TRBV9 | TGTGCCAGCAGCGTCTTGAAGCGGAGCAGCTCCTACAATGAGCAGTTCTTC | CASSVLKRSSSYNEQFF
NA | TRBJ2-1 | 12 | TRBV7-6 | TGTGCCAGCAGCTTAAAACAAAATGAGCAGTTCTTC | CASSLKQNEQFF